The 13 T cell receptor beta chains below all came from one sample that was sequenced in a study of cytomegalovirus exposure and HLA in healthy donors (dated by TCRdb to 2015 to 2018). Preparation of the library involved the immunoSEQ multiplex PCR assay. For the multiplex PCR, a mixture combining 60 forward primers for TCR Vbeta segments and 13 reverse primers for TCR Jbeta segments was used. TCRdb holds this immuneACCESS table with in-frame rearrangements only. Some clones are missing; in checked studies, unresolved V genes explain under half, and the rest has no known cause. The sample table holds 150,000 to 250,000 clones, of which around 77% were seen once. The ten largest make up under 2% of the sample. The sequencing sample was made of PBMCs. These receptors were taken from a man under 40 in good health and CMV-seronegative.

This clone was counted a few times. The chain is built from TRBV2 and TRBJ2-3; perhaps TRBD1 as D (5 bases). CDR1 and CDR2 (germline): SNHLY, FYNNEI. Trimming cost V 7 bases and J 2 bases, with 16 bases left between them. This CDR3 comprises 15 residues. CDR3 nucleotide sequence: TGTGCCAGCAATTCTTACACAGGCCCCACAGATACGCAGTATTTT. This sequence encodes CASNSYTGPTDTQYF.

The rearrangement links TRBV27 to TRBJ2-5, with 7 bases matching TRBD2. The germline V gene encodes CDR1 MNHEY and CDR2 SMNVEV (reference sequence). V lost 4 bases, J lost 7 bases, and 15 bases stayed unmatched. This CDR3 has 16 amino acids. In DNA, the CDR3 is TGTGCCAGCAGTTCCCCCTCCGGGGTAGGCGGGGGGACCCAGTACTTC. Protein product: CASSSPSGVGGGTQYF.

This chain links TRBV11-2 with TRBJ1-1; 8 bases fit TRBD1. Germline V lookup: CDR1 SGHAT, CDR2 FQNNGV. The CDR3 covers 16 residues. V was pared by 3 bases and J by 3 bases, with 9 bases of the junction left unmatched. CDR3 DNA: TGTGCCAGCAGCTTGCTTCGGGGGACAGGAGACACTGAAGCTTTCTTT. Its protein is CASSLLRGTGDTEAFF. Full variable domain (missing parts from reference TRBV11-2 and TRBJ1-1): EAGVAQSPRYKIIEKRQSVAFWCNPISGHATLYWYQQILGQGPKLLIQFQNNGVVDDSQLPKDRFSAERLKGVDSTLKIQPAKLEDSAVYLCASSLLRGTGDTEAFFGQGTRLTVV.

The chain carries TRBV10-1 and TRBJ2-3, with TRBD2 identical over 10 bases. The CDR3 consists of 15 residues. V gave up 3 bases and J gave up 2 bases; unmatched junction bases: 2. CDR1 and CDR2 (germline): WNHNN, SYGVQD (reference sequence). CDR3 residues: CASSEGLADTDTQYF. The CDR3 nucleotides read TGCGCCAGCAGTGAAGGACTAGCGGACACAGATACGCAGTATTTT.

The chain is built from TRBV5-1 and TRBJ1-4; 7 nucleotides agree with TRBD1. CDR1 and CDR2 (germline): SGHRS, YFSETQ. The CDR3 has 14 amino acids. Trimming cost V 4 bases and J 4 bases; bases outside gene matches: 4. The CDR3 coding sequence is TGCGCCAGCAGCAGGGGGCAGGGTAATGAAAAACTGTTTTTT. Its translation is CASSRGQGNEKLFF.

The chain carries TRBV27 and TRBJ1-3, with D hard to call. V lost 3 bases and J 0 bases, leaving 9 bases between the germline ends. The CDR3 runs to 15 residues. Germline V gene lookup returns CDR1 MNHEY and CDR2 SMNVEV (reference sequence). This CDR3 is CASSFGPASGNTIYF. CDR3 nucleotide sequence: TGTGCCAGCAGTTTCGGTCCTGCCTCTGGAAACACCATATATTTT.

The chain employs TRBV18 and TRBJ1-5, with D possibly matching TRBD1 (6 bases). This CDR3 has 15 residues. The germline V gene has CDR1 KGHSH and CDR2 LQKENI. V dropped 5 bases and J dropped 5 bases, with 16 bases sitting between them. The DNA of the CDR3 is TGTGCCAGCTCAAAAGAACAGGGCTCACATCAGCCCCAGCATTTT. Residues: CASSKEQGSHQPQHF.

The gene calls are TRBV29-1 and TRBJ2-1; 11 nucleotides agree with TRBD2. CDR1 is SQVTM, CDR2 ANQGSEA, per germline. The V gene end was trimmed by 1 base and the J gene end by 7 bases; junction bases not matched to a gene: 3. The CDR3 runs to 14 residues. The CDR3 protein is CSVEGLAGWNEQFF. The CDR3 region has the DNA TGCAGCGTTGAAGGACTAGCGGGATGGAATGAGCAGTTCTTC.

The chain is built from TRBV4-1 and TRBJ2-1, with D unresolved. The CDR3 extends over 12 amino acids. Germline V gene data show CDR1 as MGHRA and CDR2 as YSYEKL. The ends were cut back, 4 bases at V and 5 bases at J, with 6 bases in the middle. In DNA form, the CDR3 reads TGCGCCAGCAGCCCCCAGAACAATGAGCAGTTCTTC. It translates to CASSPQNNEQFF.

This chain joins TRBV27 and TRBJ2-7, with 9 positions matching TRBD2. With V trimmed by 8 bases and J by 2 bases, 4 bases remained unmatched. Germline CDR1 MNHEY, CDR2 SMNVEV (reference sequence). This CDR3 has 13 amino acids. CDR3 sequence reads: CASGAGGPYEQYF. Written as DNA, the CDR3 is TGTGCCAGCGGAGCGGGAGGACCCTACGAGCAGTACTTC.

V and J are TRBV29-1 and TRBJ2-2; a weak D match, TRBD2 (5 bases). Germline V gene sequence: CDR1 SQVTM, CDR2 ANQGSEA. The CDR3 covers 13 residues. V was trimmed by 7 bases and J by 0 bases, leaving 9 bases between them. For the CDR3, the DNA is TGCAGCGCCAGTAGCGCGAACACCGGGGAGCTGTTTTTT. Translation: CSASSANTGELFF.

The V and J genes are TRBV2 and TRBJ1-1; TRBD1 matches 12 bases. Germline V gene lookup returns CDR1 SNHLY and CDR2 FYNNEI. CDR3 length: 14 residues. V shed 6 bases, J shed 5 bases, and the junction held 4 bases outside the gene matches. The DNA for the CDR3 is TGTGCCAGCAGAGGGACAGGGGGCAGGACTGAAGCTTTCTTT. Its protein is CASRGTGGRTEAFF.

The V and J genes are TRBV7-9 and TRBJ2-7, with 7 bases aligning to TRBD1. The germline V gene encodes CDR1 SEHNR and CDR2 FQNEAQ (reference sequence). The CDR3 contains 12 residues. V dropped 6 bases and J dropped 3; count of bases not matched to a gene: 2. Here the CDR3 DNA reads TGTGCCAGCAGTTGGACAGGCTACGAGCAGTACTTC. Translation: CASSWTGYEQYF.